This entry describes one TCR beta chain. Its cognate antigen is unknown. This entry comes from a study of cytomegalovirus exposure and HLA in healthy donors. The CDR3 has 16 amino acids. With 4 bases clipped from V and 7 bases from J, the junction kept 8 bases outside the gene matches. Per germline, CDR1 SGHVS and CDR2 FQNEAQ. The study ran its PCR with 60 Vbeta and 13 Jbeta primers. Assay used: immunoSEQ multiplex PCR; TCRdb lists only in-frame clones, some missing. The sample includes about 82,000 clones, around 74% of them seen just once. Findings and limits, study-wide: A classifier reportedly called cytomegalovirus status with high sensitivity and specificity. Productive rates of about 90% or about 30% were seen for most TCR beta V segments in an earlier analysis. No immune exposure information besides CMV serostatus was available.

Sequenced sample: PBMCs. The TCR originated in a woman between 45 and 60 years old in good health and CMV-seropositive. The rearrangement joins TRBV7-8 to TRBJ2-1, with 12 bases matching TRBD1. This chain's CDR3 is CASSSGGQGAGNEQFF. As DNA, the CDR3 is TGTGCCAGCAGCTCCGGGGGACAGGGGGCAGGGAATGAGCAGTTCTTC.